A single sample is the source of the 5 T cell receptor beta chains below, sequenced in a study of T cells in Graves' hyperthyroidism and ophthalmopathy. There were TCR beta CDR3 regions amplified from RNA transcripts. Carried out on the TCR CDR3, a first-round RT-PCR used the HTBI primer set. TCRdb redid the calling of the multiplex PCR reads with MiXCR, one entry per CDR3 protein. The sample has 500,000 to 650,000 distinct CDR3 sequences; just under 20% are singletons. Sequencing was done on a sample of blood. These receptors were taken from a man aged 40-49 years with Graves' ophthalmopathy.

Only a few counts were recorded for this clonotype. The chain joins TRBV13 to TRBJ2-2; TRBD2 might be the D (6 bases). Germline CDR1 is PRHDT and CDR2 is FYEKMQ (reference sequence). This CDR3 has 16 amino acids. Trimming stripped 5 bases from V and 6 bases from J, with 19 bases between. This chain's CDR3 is CASSPGGHGISGELFF. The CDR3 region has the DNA TGTGCCAGCAGCCCCGGGGGTCATGGGATATCCGGGGAGCTGTTTTTT.

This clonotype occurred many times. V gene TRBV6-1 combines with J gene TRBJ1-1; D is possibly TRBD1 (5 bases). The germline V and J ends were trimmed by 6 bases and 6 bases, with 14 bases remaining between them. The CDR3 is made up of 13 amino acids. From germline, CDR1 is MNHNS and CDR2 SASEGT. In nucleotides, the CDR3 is TGTGCCAGCAGCTTCGATCAGGGTCCTGAAGCTTTCTTT. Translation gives CASSFDQGPEAFF.

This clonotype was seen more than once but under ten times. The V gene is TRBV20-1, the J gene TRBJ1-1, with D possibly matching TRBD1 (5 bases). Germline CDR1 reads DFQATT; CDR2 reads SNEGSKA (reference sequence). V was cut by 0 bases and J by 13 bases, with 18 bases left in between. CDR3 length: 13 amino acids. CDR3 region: CSARDGQHLRGFF. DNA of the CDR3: TGCAGTGCTAGAGATGGGCAACATCTAAGGGGTTTCTTT.

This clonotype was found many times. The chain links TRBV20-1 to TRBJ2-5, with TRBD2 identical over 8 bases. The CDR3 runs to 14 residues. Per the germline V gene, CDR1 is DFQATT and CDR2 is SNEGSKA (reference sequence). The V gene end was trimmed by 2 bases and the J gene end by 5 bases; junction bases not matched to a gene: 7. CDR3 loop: CSARRRGARETQYF. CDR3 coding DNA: TGCAGTGCTAGAAGGCGGGGGGCTCGGGAGACCCAGTACTTC.

CDR3 in DNA: TGCAGCGTTTTATATTCCGGGACAGGGCCCTACGAGCAGTACTTC. It is translated as CSVLYSGTGPYEQYF. The rearrangement uses TRBV29-1 and TRBJ2-7, with 9 bases identical to TRBD1. Per the germline V gene, CDR1 is SQVTM and CDR2 is ANQGSEA. V lost 5 bases, J lost 2 bases, and 10 bases stayed unmatched. The CDR3 is 15 amino acids.